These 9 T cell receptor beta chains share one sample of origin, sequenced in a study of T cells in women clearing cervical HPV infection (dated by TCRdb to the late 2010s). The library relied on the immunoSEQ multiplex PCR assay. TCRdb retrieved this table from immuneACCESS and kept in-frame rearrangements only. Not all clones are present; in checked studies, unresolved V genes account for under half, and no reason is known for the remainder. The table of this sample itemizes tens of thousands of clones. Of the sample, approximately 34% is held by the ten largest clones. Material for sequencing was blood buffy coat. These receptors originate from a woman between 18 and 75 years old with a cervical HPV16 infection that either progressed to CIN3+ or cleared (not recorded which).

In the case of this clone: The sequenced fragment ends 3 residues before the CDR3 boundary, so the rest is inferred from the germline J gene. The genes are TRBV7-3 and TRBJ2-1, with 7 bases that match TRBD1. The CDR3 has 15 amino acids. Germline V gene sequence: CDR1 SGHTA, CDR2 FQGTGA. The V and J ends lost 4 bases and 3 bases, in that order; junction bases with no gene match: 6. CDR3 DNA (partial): TGTGCCAGCAGCTCCTACAGGGGTGACTACAATGAG. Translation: CASSSYRGDYNE. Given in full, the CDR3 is CASSSYRGDYNEQFF.

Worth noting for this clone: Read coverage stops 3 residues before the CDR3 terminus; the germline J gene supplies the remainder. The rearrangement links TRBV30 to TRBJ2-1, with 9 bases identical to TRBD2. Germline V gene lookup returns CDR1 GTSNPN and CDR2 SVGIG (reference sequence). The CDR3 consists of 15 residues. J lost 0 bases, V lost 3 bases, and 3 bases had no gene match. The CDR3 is CAWRHSGSSYNEQFF. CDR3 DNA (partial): TGTGCCTGGAGACATAGCGGGAGCTCCTACAATGAG.

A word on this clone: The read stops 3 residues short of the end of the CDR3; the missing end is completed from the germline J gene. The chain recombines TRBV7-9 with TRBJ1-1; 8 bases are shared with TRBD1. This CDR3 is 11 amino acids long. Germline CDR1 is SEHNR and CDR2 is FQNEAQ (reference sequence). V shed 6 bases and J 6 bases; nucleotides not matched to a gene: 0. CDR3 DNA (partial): TGTGCCAGCAGGACAGGGGCTGAA. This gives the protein CASRTGAE. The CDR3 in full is CASRTGAEAFF.

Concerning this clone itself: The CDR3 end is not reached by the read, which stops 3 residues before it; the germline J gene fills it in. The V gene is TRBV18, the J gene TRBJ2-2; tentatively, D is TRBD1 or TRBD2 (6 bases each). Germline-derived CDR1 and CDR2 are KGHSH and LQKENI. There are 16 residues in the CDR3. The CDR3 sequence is CASSASQGRHNSPLFF. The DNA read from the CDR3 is TGTGCCAGCTCAGCCTCTCAGGGGAGGCATAATTCACCG. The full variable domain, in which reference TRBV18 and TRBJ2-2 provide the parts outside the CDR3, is NAGVMQNPRHLVRRRGQEARLRCSPMKGHSHVYWYRQLPEEGLKFMVYLQKENIIDESGMPKERFSAEFPKEGPSILRIQQVVRGDSAAYFCASSASQGRHNSPLFFGEGSRLTVL.

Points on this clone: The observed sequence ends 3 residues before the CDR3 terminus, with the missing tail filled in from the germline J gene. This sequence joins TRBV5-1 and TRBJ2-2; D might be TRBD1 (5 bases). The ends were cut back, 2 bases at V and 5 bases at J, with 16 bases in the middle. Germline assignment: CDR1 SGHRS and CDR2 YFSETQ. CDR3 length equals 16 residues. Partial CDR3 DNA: TGCGCCAGCAGCTTAGTGGCGACAGTGAAAACCGGGGAG. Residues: CASSLVATVKTGE. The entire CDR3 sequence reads CASSLVATVKTGELFF.

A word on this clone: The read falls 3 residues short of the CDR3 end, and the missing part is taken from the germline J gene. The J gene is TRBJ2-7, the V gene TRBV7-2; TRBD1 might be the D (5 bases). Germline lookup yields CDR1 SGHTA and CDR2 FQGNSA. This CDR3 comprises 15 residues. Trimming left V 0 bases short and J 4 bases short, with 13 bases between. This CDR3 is CASSLARLGAYEQYF. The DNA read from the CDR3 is TGTGCCAGCAGCTTAGCGCGGCTAGGGGCGTACGAG.

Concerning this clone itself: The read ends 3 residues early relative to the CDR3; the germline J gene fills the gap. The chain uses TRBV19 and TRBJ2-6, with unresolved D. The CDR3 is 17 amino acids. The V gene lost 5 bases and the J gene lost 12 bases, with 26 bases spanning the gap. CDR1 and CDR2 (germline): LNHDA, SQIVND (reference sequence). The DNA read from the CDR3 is TGTGCCAGTAGTGAAGGGCTTCTCCTTAAACTGCCGGTCGTC. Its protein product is CASSEGLLLKLPVV. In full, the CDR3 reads CASSEGLLLKLPVVLTF.

The sequenced CDR3 bases are TGTGCCAGCAGATCAAGCGGCTCACAAGAGACC. This sequence encodes CASRSSGSQET. The full CDR3 reads CASRSSGSQETQYF. This chain links TRBV7-2 with TRBJ2-5; possible D gene TRBD2, 5 bases. Read data end 3 residues before the CDR3 end; the end is taken from the germline J gene. V was trimmed by 6 bases and J by 2 bases, leaving 13 bases between them. Germline CDR1 and CDR2: SGHTA and FQGNSA. The CDR3 is 14 amino acids.

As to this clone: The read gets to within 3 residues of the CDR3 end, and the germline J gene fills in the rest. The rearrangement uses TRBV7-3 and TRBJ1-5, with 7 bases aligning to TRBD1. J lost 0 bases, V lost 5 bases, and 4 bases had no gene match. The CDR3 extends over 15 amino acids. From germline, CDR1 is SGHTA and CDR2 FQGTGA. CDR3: CASSLTGDSNQPQHF. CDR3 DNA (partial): TGTGCCAGCAGCCTCACAGGGGATAGCAATCAGCCC.